What follows describes a single T cell receptor beta chain. This sample is drawn from a study of blood T cell repertoires in COVID-19. V lost 3 bases and J 2 bases, leaving 18 bases between the germline ends. The CDR3 spans 16 residues. The germline gives CDR1 SGHRS, CDR2 YFSETQ. Profiling relied on immunoSEQ multiplex PCR, and the TCRdb table lists in-frame clones only, not all of them. The sample lists more than 120,000 clones; roughly 89% were seen once. This chain connects TRBV5-1 to TRBJ2-7; D perhaps matches TRBD2 (6 bases). The sample taken for sequencing was peripheral blood. The source of this sequence is a woman aged 45-65 years with active or convalescent COVID-19. CDR3 DNA sequence: TGCGCCAGCAGCTGGGGGGTTGCGGAGGAGACCTACGAGCAGTACTTC. Translating gives CASSWGVAEETYEQYF.